The clone carrying this T cell receptor (beta chain) was picked up one time. Its specificity is unknown. The data were obtained in a study of radiation and T cells in renal cell carcinoma. Turning to the study itself: Nephrectomy followed 15 Gy stereotactic body radiation by 4 weeks.

The CDR3 is 13 residues long. Trimming pared 2 bases from V and 4 bases from J, leaving 5 bases between. CDR1 and CDR2 from the germline V gene are SGHNT and YENEEA. Sequenced by immunoSEQ multiplex PCR; TCRdb stores in-frame clones only, minus some. This table holds 120,000 or so clones, 81% found once. Time point reported: blood 2 weeks post-SBRT. The treatment here: 15 Gy SBRT to primary tumor, nephrectomy 4 weeks later. After SBRT, blood was collected at 2 and 4 weeks, plus baseline. This renal cell carcinoma was of the clear cell type. Notes on the study in general: Top tumor clonotypes rose in blood 2 weeks post-radiation, then contracted.

The sequenced sample was blood, obtained from a patient whose treatment included radiotherapy and nephrectomy. The chain combines TRBV11-3 with TRBJ2-2; D gene unclear. The TCR comes from a man in his fifties or sixties with renal cell carcinoma. Here the CDR3 reads CASSLPSTGELFF. DNA of the CDR3: TGTGCCAGCAGCTTACCGAGCACCGGGGAGCTGTTTTTT.